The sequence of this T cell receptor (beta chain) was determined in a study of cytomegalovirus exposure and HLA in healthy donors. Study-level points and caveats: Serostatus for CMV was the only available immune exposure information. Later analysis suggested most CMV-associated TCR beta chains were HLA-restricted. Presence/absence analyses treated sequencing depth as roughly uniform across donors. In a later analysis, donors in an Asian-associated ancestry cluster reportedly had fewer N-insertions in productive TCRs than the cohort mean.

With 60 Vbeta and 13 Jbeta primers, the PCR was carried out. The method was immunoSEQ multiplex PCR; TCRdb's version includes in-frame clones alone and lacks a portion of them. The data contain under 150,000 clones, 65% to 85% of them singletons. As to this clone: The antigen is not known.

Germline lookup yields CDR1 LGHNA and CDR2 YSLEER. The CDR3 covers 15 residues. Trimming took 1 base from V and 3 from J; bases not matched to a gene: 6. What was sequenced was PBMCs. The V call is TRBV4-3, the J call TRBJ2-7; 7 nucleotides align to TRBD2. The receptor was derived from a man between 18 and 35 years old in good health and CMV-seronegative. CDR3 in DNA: TGCGCCAGCAGCCAAGGAGCGGGGTTACACTACGAGCAGTACTTC. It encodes CASSQGAGLHYEQYF.